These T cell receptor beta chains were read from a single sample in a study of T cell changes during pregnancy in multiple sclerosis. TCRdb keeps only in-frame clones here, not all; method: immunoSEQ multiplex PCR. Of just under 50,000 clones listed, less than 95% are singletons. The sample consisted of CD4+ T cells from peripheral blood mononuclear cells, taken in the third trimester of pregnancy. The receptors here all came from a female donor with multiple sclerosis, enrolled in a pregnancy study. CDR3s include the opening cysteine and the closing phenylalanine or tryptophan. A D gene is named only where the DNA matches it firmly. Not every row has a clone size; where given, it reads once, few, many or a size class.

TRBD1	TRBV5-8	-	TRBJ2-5	CASSTGTGNQETQYF	TGTGCCAGCAGCACTGGGACAGGGAACCAAGAGACCCAGTACTTC
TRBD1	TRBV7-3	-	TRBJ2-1	CASSLLVGTGIDEQFF	TGTGCCAGCAGCTTATTGGTCGGGACAGGGATAGATGAGCAGTTCTTC
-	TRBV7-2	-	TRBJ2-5	CASSARQRETQYF	TGTGCCAGCAGCGCCAGACAGAGAGAGACCCAGTACTTC
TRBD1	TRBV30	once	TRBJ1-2	CAWTTGANYGYTF	TGTGCCTGGACGACAGGGGCTAACTATGGCTACACCTTC
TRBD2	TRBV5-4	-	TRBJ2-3	CASSLVLAGETDTQYF	TGTGCCAGCAGCTTGGTACTAGCGGGAGAAACAGATACGCAGTATTTT
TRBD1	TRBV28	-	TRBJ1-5	CASSFAGQGNQPQHF	TGTGCCAGCAGTTTTGCCGGACAGGGCAACCAGCCCCAGCATTTT
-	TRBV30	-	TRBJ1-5	CAWSPIGTSEKPQHF	TGTGCCTGGAGTCCTATAGGGACATCAGAAAAGCCCCAGCATTTT
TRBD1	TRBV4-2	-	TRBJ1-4	CASSQGGDRSEKLFF	TGTGCCAGCAGCCAAGGGGGGGACAGGAGTGAAAAACTGTTTTTT
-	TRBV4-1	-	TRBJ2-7	CASSMSGASYEQYF	TGCGCCAGCAGCATGTCAGGGGCTTCCTACGAGCAGTACTTC
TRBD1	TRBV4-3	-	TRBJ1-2	CASSQGSDRVAGYTF	TGCGCCAGCAGCCAAGGGTCCGACAGGGTGGCTGGCTACACCTTC
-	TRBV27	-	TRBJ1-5	CASSSSQRSNQPQHF	TGTGCCAGCAGTTCAAGTCAGAGGAGCAATCAGCCCCAGCATTTT
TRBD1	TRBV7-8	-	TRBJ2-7	CASSPSRDRGGSYEQYF	TGTGCCAGCAGCCCCAGCCGGGACAGGGGAGGGTCCTACGAGCAGTACTTC
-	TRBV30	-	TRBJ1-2	CAWSLQTGGYTF	TGTGCCTGGAGTCTCCAAACCGGTGGCTACACCTTC
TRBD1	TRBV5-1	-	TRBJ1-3	CASSFGTAGNTIYF	TGCGCCAGCAGCTTCGGGACAGCTGGAAACACCATATATTTT
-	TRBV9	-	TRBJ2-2	CASSVGNRMNTGELFF	TGTGCCAGCAGCGTAGGAAACAGAATGAACACCGGGGAGCTGTTTTTT
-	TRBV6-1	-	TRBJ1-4	CASSQGWTNEKLFF	TGTGCCAGCAGTCAGGGGTGGACTAATGAAAAACTGTTTTTT
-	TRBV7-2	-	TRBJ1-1	CASSYRVEAFF	TGTGCCAGCAGTTACAGGGTTGAAGCTTTCTTT
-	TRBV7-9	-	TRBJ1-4	CASSGRTANGEKLFF	TGTGCCAGCAGCGGAAGGACAGCAAATGGGGAAAAACTGTTTTTT
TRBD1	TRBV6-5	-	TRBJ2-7	CASSYAGQGTEQYF	TGTGCCAGCAGTTACGCGGGACAGGGTACCGAGCAGTACTTC
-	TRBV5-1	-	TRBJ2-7	CASSLRQDGGYEQYF	TGCGCCAGCAGCTTAAGACAGGACGGCGGATACGAGCAGTACTTC
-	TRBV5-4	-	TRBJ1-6	CASSSRQENSPLHF	TGTGCCAGCAGCTCGCGACAGGAAAATTCACCCCTCCACTTT
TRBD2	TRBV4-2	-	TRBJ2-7	CASRKAGGSYEQYF	TGTGCCAGCAGGAAAGCGGGAGGTTCCTACGAGCAGTACTTC
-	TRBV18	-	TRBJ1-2	CASSPLPTDLANYGYTF	TGTGCCAGCTCACCTCTTCCAACAGATTTAGCTAACTATGGCTACACCTTC
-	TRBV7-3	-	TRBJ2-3	CASSLGLGTDTQYF	TGTGCCAGCAGCTTGGGACTTGGCACAGATACGCAGTATTTT
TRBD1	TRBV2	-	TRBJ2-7	CASGQGVRYEQYF	TGTGCCAGTGGACAGGGCGTCCGCTACGAGCAGTACTTC
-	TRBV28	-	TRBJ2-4	CASNYAGTKNIQYF	TGTGCCAGCAATTACGCGGGTACCAAAAACATTCAGTACTTC
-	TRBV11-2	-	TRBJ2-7	CASSLSGYEQYF	TGTGCCAGCAGCTTAAGCGGGTACGAGCAGTACTTC
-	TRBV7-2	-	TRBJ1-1	CASSLSLQLNTEAFF	TGTGCCAGCAGCTTAAGTTTACAGCTGAACACTGAAGCTTTCTTT
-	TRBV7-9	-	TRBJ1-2	CASSLYMAAALNYGYTF	TGTGCCAGCAGCTTATATATGGCGGCCGCCCTTAACTATGGCTACACCTTC
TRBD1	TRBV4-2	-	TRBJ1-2	CASSLGDRDYGYTF	TGTGCCAGCAGCCTAGGGGACAGGGACTATGGCTACACCTTC
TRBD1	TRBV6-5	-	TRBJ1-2	CASSYSAGGVGYTF	TGTGCCAGCAGTTACTCGGCAGGGGGAGTTGGCTACACCTTC
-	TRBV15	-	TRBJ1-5	CATSRDNGYQPQHF	TGTGCCACCAGCAGAGATAACGGGTATCAGCCCCAGCATTTT
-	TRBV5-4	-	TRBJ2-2	CASSLAGGTGELFF	TGTGCCAGCAGCTTGGCCGGGGGTACCGGGGAGCTGTTTTTT
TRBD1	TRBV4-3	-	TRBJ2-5	CASSPGTGWETQYF	TGCGCCAGCAGCCCAGGGACAGGGTGGGAGACCCAGTACTTC
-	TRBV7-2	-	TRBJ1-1	CASSLRHPNTEAFF	TGTGCCAGCAGCTTACGACACCCGAACACTGAAGCTTTCTTT
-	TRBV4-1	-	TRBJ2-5	CASSQGGPQETQYF	TGCGCCAGCAGCCAAGGGGGCCCCCAAGAGACCCAGTACTTC
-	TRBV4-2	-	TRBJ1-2	CASSQEGGNYGYTF	TGTGCCAGCAGCCAAGAGGGGGGGAACTATGGCTACACCTTC
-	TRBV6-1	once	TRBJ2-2	CASSEVGGRSGELFF	TGTGCCAGCAGTGAAGTAGGTGGGAGAAGCGGGGAGCTGTTTTTT
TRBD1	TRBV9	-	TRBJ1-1	CASTPFQGANTEAFF	TGTGCCAGCACCCCATTCCAGGGGGCGAACACTGAAGCTTTCTTT
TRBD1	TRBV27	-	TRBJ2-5	CASSFRTGVRSETQYF	TGTGCCAGCAGTTTTCGGACAGGGGTTCGCTCGGAGACCCAGTACTTC
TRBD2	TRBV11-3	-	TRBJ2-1	CASSLARGVGGNEQFF	TGTGCCAGCAGCTTAGCCCGGGGGGTTGGAGGGAATGAGCAGTTCTTC